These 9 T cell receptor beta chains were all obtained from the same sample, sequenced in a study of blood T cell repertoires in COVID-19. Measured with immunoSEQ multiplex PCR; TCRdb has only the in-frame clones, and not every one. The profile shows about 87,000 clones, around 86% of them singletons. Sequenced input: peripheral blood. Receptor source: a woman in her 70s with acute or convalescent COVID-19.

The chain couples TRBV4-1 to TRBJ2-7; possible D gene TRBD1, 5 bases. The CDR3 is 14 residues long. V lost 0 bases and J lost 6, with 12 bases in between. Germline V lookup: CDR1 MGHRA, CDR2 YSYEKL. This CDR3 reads CASSQEELGAEQYF. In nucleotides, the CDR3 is TGCGCCAGCAGCCAAGAGGAGTTAGGGGCCGAGCAGTACTTC.

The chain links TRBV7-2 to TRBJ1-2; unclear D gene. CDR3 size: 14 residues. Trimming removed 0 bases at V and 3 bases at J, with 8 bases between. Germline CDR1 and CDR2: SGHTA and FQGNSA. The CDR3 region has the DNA TGTGCCAGCAGCTTAGCAGGGAGGGACTATGGCTACACCTTC. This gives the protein CASSLAGRDYGYTF.

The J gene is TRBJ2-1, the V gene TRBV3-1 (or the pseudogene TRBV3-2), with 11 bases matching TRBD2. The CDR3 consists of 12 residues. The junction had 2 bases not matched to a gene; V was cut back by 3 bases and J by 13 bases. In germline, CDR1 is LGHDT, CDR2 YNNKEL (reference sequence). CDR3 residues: CASSQTSGDQFF. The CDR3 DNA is TGTGCCAGCAGCCAGACTAGCGGGGATCAGTTCTTC.

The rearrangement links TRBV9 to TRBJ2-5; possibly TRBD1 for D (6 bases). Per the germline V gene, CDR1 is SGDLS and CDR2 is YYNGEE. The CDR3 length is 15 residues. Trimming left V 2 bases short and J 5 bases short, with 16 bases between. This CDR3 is CASSVLVGGGETQYF. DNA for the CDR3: TGTGCCAGCAGCGTCTTAGTTGGGGGCGGGGAGACCCAGTACTTC. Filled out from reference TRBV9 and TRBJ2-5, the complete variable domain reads DSGVTQTPKHLITATGQRVTLRCSPRSGDLSVYWYQQSLDQGLQFLIQYYNGEERAKGNILERFSAQQFPDLHSELNLSSLELGDSALYFCASSVLVGGGETQYFGPGTRLLVL.

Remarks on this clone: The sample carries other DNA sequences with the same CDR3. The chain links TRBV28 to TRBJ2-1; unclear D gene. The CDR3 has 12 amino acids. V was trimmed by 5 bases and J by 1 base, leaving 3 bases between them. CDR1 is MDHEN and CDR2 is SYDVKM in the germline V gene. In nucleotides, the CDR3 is TGTGCCAGCAGTCTATCCTACAATGAGCAGTTCTTC. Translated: CASSLSYNEQFF.

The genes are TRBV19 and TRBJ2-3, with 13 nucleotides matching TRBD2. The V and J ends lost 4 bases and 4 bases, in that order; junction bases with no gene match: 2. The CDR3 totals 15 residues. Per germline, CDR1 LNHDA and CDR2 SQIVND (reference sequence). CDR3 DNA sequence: TGTGCCAGTAGTAGGACTAGCGGGGGCTCAGATACGCAGTATTTT. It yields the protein CASSRTSGGSDTQYF.

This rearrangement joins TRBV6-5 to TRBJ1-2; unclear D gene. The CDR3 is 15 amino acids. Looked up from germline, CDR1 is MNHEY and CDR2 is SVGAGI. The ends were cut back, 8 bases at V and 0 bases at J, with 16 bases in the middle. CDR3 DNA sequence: TGTGCCAGCCCCGGGGAGAGAATTCCTAACTATGGCTACACCTTC. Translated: CASPGERIPNYGYTF.

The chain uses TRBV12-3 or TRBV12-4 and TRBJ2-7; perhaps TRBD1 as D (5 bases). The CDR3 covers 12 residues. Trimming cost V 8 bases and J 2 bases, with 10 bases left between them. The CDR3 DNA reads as TGTGCCAGCGCGACAGAGCCCTACGAGCAGTACTTC. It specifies CASATEPYEQYF.

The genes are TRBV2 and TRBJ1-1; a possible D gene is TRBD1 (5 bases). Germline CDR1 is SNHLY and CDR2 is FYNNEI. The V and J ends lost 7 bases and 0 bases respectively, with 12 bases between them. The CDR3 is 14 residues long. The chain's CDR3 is CASILTAMNTEAFF. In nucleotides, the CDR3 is TGTGCCAGCATCCTGACAGCCATGAACACTGAAGCTTTCTTT.